This T cell receptor beta chain derives from a study of TIL therapy for anti-PD-1-resistant metastatic lung cancer. Described time point: pre-treatment sample, taken before nivolumab and TIL therapy. Only one count was recorded for this clone. Sequencing used immunoSEQ v3. Sequencing used immunoSEQ multiplex PCR; TCRdb keeps in-frame clones, though not all of them. The sample has roughly 60,000 clones; more than 60% are singletons. Germline CDR1 and CDR2: SQVTM and ANQGSEA. The CDR3 length is 13 residues. With 2 bases removed from V and 1 base from J, the gap between germline ends came to 6 bases. This TCR derives from a person aged 25-85 years with non-small cell lung cancer. V and J are TRBV29-1 and TRBJ1-5; D is undetermined. The starting material was blood, obtained at baseline. The CDR3 nucleotides are TGCAGCGTTGAAACACAGAGCAATCAGCCCCAGCATTTT. It translates to CSVETQSNQPQHF.